This TCR beta chain emerged from a study of shared clonotypes between healthy human individuals. Overall study results and limits: Sequencing depth was expected to affect clonotype sharing among donors.

Assay used: immunoSEQ multiplex PCR; TCRdb lists only in-frame clones, some missing. Here the sample spans millions of clones, 85% to 95% being singletons. As concerns this clone: Its antigen is still unknown.

The donors were all Caucasian adults (living in Nashville, Tennessee). The sample comprised naive CD4+ T cells sorted from blood. Subset defined: CD45RA+ positively selected. This clonotype was sampled from a man in his late teens or twenties in good health.

CDR3 DNA sequence: TGTGCCAGCAGACGATTAGCGGGCACAGATACGCAGTATTTT. Protein product: CASRRLAGTDTQYF. The chain couples TRBV11-2 to TRBJ2-3; D is perhaps TRBD2 (6 bases). V lost 6 bases to trimming and J lost 1 base, with 11 bases between them. The CDR3 has 14 amino acids. CDR1 and CDR2 from the germline V gene are SGHAT and FQNNGV.